Sequencing of this TCR beta chain was carried out in a study of blood T cell repertoires in COVID-19. Study as a whole: Collection of acute and convalescent COVID-19 samples took place in the United States, Italy and Spain.

This CDR3 has 13 amino acids. Germline V gives CDR1 SEHNR, CDR2 FQNEAQ (reference sequence). The ends were cut back, 5 bases at V and 8 bases at J, with 12 bases in the middle. Only in-frame clones appear in the TCRdb table, and some are missing; sequencing was by immunoSEQ multiplex PCR. The data contain about 240,000 clones, about 86% of them seen just once; the ten biggest clones take up 9.6%. The chain links TRBV7-9 to TRBJ1-4; D gene ambiguous. This receptor was obtained from a woman of 80 years or more with acute or convalescent COVID-19. The sequenced material came from peripheral blood. DNA of the CDR3: TGTGCCAGCAGCCACAAATTACCGGAAAAACTGTTTTTT. This encodes CASSHKLPEKLFF.